These 12 T cell receptor beta chains share one sample of origin, sequenced in a study of blood T cell repertoires in COVID-19. Profiling relied on immunoSEQ multiplex PCR, and the TCRdb table lists in-frame clones only, not all of them. The sample lists 410,000 or so clones; 70% to 90% were seen once. The specimen sequenced was peripheral blood. The receptors come from a woman aged 40 to 49 with COVID-19, enrolled during active disease.

This chain joins TRBV11-2 and TRBJ1-4, with 7 bases aligning to TRBD1. The CDR3 sequence is 14 residues long. V lost 3 bases, J lost 6 bases, and 4 bases stayed unmatched. Germline CDR1 SGHAT, CDR2 FQNNGV. DNA of the CDR3: TGTGCCAGCAGCTTGTCAGGGGGATATGAAAAACTGTTTTTT. It translates to CASSLSGGYEKLFF.

The V gene is TRBV19, the J gene TRBJ1-4, with 8 bases matching TRBD1. V trimming: 7 bases; J trimming: 8 bases; junction bases outside the gene matches: 15. The CDR3 contains 16 residues. Germline V gives CDR1 LNHDA, CDR2 SQIVND (reference sequence). DNA of the CDR3: TGTGCCAGTACCAACATTATGACAGGGGTAAAAGAAAAACTGTTTTTT. It codes for CASTNIMTGVKEKLFF.

The chain recombines TRBV28 with TRBJ1-5, with 8 bases aligning to TRBD1. Germline CDR1 reads MDHEN; CDR2 reads SYDVKM. There are 16 residues in the CDR3. J was trimmed by 2 bases and V by 5 bases; bases with no gene match: 8. CDR3 DNA sequence: TGTGCCAGCAGTCCACGGACAGGGTTGGGCAATCAGCCCCAGCATTTT. Translated: CASSPRTGLGNQPQHF.

This clone has a count of ten or more. The chain links TRBV12-5 to TRBJ1-1, with D maybe TRBD1 (6 bases). CDR3 size: 17 residues. Between the trimmed V and J ends, which lost 6 bases and 2 bases, there was a span of 22 bases. The germline CDR1 and CDR2 sequences are LGHNT and FRNRAP. This chain's CDR3 is CASGQRRPDRDNTEAFF. The DNA of the CDR3 is TGTGCTAGTGGCCAAAGGAGGCCGGACAGAGATAACACTGAAGCTTTCTTT.

This chain links TRBV18 with TRBJ1-5; tentative D call: TRBD1 (6 bases). Trimming left V 5 bases short and J 5 bases short, with 16 bases between. Germline CDR1 and CDR2: KGHSH and LQKENI. The CDR3 runs 15 residues. The CDR3, as DNA: TGTGCCAGCTCAGCCCTGAGGGGGATGGATCAGCCCCAGCATTTT. Translated: CASSALRGMDQPQHF.

V and J are TRBV6-6 and TRBJ2-3; 8 nucleotides line up with TRBD1. This CDR3 comprises 13 residues. V gave up 10 bases and J gave up 2 bases; unmatched junction bases: 5. The germline gives CDR1 MNHNY, CDR2 SVGAGI (reference sequence). CDR3 in DNA: TGTGCCACAGGACAGGGCTTCACAGATACGCAGTATTTT. Its translation is CATGQGFTDTQYF.

The DNA for the CDR3 is TGTGCCATCAGTGAGTCCCCGCCTCCCTCGACAGGGCTGAACACTGAAGCTTTCTTT. This translates into CAISESPPPSTGLNTEAFF. V usage is TRBV10-3 and J usage is TRBJ1-1; TRBD1 matches 7 bases. The ends lost 0 bases at V and 0 bases at J; junction bases unmatched: 13. In germline, CDR1 is ENHRY, CDR2 SYGVKD. This CDR3 spans 19 amino acids.

The chain combines TRBV4-1 with TRBJ2-2, with TRBD1 matching 11 bases. This CDR3 is built from 16 residues. V lost 3 bases, J lost 4 bases, and 4 bases stayed unmatched. The germline gives CDR1 MGHRA, CDR2 YSYEKL. As DNA, the CDR3 is TGCGCCAGCAGCCACGCTGGGACAGGGGGCACCGGGGAGCTGTTTTTT. Protein sequence: CASSHAGTGGTGELFF.

The genes are TRBV19 and TRBJ2-6; D possibly corresponds to TRBD2 (6 bases). V shed 5 bases and J shed 1 base, with 12 bases lying between them. Per the germline V gene, CDR1 is LNHDA and CDR2 is SQIVND (reference sequence). The CDR3 length is 16 residues. The chain's CDR3 is CASSPSRGSGANVLTF. CDR3 sequence (DNA): TGTGCCAGTAGTCCCTCCCGGGGGTCTGGGGCCAACGTCCTGACTTTC.

The CDR3 protein is CASSPQRDREGGYTF. CDR3 bases: TGTGCCAGTAGTCCCCAGCGGGACAGGGAGGGTGGCTACACCTTC. The chain carries TRBV19 and TRBJ1-2, with 9 positions matching TRBD1. With 5 bases clipped from V and 7 bases from J, the junction kept 11 bases outside the gene matches. Germline V lookup: CDR1 LNHDA, CDR2 SQIVND (reference sequence). The length of the CDR3 is 15 residues. The full variable domain, in which reference TRBV19 and TRBJ1-2 provide the parts outside the CDR3, is DGGITQSPKYLFRKEGQNVTLSCEQNLNHDAMYWYRQDPGQGLRLIYYSQIVNDFQKGDIAEGYSVSREKKESFPLTVTSAQKNPTAFYLCASSPQRDREGGYTFGSGTRLTVV.

The chain links TRBV5-6 to TRBJ1-2; 7 bases fit TRBD1. The V gene's germline CDR1 is SGHDT and CDR2 YYEEEE. The CDR3 contains 15 residues. Germline trimming cut 5 bases from V and 0 bases from J; bases unmatched to any gene: 7. For the CDR3, the DNA is TGTGCCAGCAGACAAGACAGGGTCCCTAACTATGGCTACACCTTC. It yields the protein CASRQDRVPNYGYTF.

A remark on this clone: The identical CDR3 is also encoded by other nucleotide sequences in the sample. The rearrangement links TRBV5-1 to TRBJ1-5; a possible D gene is TRBD1 (6 bases). The ends were cut back, 2 bases at V and 3 bases at J, with 9 bases in the middle. Germline-derived CDR1 and CDR2 are SGHRS and YFSETQ. This CDR3 is 14 amino acids long. The CDR3 DNA sequence: TGCGCCAGCAGCTTAGGACAGTCCAATCAGCCCCAGCATTTT. Translated, it gives CASSLGQSNQPQHF.